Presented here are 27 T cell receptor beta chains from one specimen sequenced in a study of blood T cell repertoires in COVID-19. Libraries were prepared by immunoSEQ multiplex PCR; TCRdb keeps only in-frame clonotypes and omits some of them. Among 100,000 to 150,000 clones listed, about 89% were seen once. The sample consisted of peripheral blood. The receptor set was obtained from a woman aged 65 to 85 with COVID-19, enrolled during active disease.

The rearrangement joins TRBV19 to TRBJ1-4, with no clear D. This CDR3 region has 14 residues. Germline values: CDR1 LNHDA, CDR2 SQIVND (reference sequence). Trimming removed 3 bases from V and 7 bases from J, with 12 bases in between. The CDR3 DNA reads TGTGCCAGTAGTATTCGCGGGGATGGTGAAAAACTGTTTTTT. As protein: CASSIRGDGEKLFF.

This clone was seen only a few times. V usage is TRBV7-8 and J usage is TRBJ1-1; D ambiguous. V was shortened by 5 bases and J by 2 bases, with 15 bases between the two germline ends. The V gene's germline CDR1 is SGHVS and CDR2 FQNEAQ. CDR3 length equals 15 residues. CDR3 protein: CASSARHQSNTEAFF. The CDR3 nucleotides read TGTGCCAGCAGCGCCAGACATCAGAGCAACACTGAAGCTTTCTTT.

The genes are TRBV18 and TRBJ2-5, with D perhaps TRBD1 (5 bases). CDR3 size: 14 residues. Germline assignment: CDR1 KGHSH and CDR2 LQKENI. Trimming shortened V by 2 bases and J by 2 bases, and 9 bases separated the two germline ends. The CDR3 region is CASSPSRTQETQYF. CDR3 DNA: TGTGCCAGCTCACCATCAAGGACACAAGAGACCCAGTACTTC.

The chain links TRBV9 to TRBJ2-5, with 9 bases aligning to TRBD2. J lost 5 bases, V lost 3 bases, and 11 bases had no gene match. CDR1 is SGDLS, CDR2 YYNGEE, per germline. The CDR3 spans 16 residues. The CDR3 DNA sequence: TGTGCCAGCAGCGACCCCCCGCGGGGGGGGACGGAGACCCAGTACTTC. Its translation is CASSDPPRGGTETQYF.

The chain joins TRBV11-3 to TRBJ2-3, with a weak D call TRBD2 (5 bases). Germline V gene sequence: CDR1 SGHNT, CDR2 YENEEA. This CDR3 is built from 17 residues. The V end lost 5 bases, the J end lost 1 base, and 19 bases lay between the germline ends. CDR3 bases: TGTGCCAGCAGCGCAAGAACTAGTCAGACTGGCACAGATACGCAGTATTTT. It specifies CASSARTSQTGTDTQYF.

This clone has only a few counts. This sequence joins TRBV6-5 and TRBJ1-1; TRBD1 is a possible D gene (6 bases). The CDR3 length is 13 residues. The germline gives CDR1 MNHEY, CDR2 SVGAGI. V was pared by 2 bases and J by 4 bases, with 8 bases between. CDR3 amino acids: CASSYVGGTEAFF. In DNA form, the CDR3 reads TGTGCCAGCAGTTACGTAGGGGGCACTGAAGCTTTCTTT.

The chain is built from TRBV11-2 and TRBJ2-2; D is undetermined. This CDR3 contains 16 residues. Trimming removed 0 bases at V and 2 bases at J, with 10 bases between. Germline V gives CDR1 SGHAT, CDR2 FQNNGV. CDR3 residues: CASSLDSRSNTGELFF. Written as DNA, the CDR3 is TGTGCCAGCAGCTTAGATTCCAGATCTAACACCGGGGAGCTGTTTTTT.

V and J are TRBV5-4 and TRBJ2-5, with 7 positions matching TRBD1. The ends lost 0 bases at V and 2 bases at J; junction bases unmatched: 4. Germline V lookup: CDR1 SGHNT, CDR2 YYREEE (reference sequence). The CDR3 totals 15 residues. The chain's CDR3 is CASSLGTGIQETQYF. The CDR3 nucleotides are TGTGCCAGCAGCTTGGGGACAGGAATACAAGAGACCCAGTACTTC.

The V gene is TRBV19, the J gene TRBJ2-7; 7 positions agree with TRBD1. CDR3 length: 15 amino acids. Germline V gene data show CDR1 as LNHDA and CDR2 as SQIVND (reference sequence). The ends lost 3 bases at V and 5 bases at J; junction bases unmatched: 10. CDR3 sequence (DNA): TGTGCCAGTAGTATTGAGGGGGCACGACGGGACGAGCAGTACTTC. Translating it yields CASSIEGARRDEQYF.

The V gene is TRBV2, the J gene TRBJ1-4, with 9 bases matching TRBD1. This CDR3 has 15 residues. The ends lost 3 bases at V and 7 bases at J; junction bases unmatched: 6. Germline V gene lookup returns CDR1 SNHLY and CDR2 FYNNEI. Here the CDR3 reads CASSEDRGFIEKLFF. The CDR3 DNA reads TGTGCCAGCAGTGAGGACAGGGGTTTTATTGAAAAACTGTTTTTT.

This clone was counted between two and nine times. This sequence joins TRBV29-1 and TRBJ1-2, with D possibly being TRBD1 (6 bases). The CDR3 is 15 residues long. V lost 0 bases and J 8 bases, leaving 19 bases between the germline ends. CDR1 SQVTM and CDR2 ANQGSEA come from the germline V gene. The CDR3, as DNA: TGCAGCGTTGAAGAGGGGGCGGGTAGCCCTTGGGGCTACACCTTC. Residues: CSVEEGAGSPWGYTF.

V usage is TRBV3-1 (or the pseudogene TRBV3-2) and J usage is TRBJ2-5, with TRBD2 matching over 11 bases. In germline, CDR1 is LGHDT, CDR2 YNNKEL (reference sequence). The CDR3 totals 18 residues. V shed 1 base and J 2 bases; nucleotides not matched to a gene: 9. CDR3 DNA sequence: TGTGCCAGCAGCCAAGTTATCGGGGGACTAGCGGTACAAGAGACCCAGTACTTC. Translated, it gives CASSQVIGGLAVQETQYF.

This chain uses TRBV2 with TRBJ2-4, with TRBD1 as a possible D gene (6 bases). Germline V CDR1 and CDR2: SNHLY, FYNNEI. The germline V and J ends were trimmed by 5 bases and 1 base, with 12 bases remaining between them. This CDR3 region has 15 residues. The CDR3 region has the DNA TGTGCCAGCAGTAGGGGGAAGATGGCCAAAAACATTCAGTACTTC. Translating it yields CASSRGKMAKNIQYF. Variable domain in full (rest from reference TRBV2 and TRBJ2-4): EPEVTQTPSHQVTQMGQEVILRCVPISNHLYFYWYRQILGQKVEFLVSFYNNEISEKSEIFDDQFSVERPDGSNFTLKIRSTKLEDSAMYFCASSRGKMAKNIQYFGAGTRLSVL.

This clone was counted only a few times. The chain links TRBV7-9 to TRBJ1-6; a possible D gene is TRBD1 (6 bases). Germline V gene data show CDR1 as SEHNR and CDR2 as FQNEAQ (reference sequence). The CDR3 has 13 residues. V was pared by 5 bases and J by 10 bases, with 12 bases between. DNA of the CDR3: TGTGCCAGCAGCCCGTCAGGGGAATCACCCCTCCACTTT. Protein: CASSPSGESPLHF. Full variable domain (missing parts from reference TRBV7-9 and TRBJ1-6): DTGVSQNPRHKITKRGQNVTFRCDPISEHNRLYWYRQTLGQGPEFLTYFQNEAQLEKSRLLSDRFSAERPKGSFSTLEIQRTEQGDSAMYLCASSPSGESPLHFGNGTRLTVT.

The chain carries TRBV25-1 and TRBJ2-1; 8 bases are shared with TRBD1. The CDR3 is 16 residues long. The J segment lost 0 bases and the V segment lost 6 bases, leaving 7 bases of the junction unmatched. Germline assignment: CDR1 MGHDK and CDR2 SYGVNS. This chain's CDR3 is CASRATGTGSYNEQFF. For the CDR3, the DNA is TGTGCCAGCAGGGCTACCGGGACAGGCTCCTACAATGAGCAGTTCTTC. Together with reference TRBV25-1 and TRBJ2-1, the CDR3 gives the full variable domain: EADIYQTPRYLVIGTGKKITLECSQTMGHDKMYWYQQDPGMELHLIHYSYGVNSTEKGDLSSESTVSRIRTEHFPLTLESARPSHTSQYLCASRATGTGSYNEQFFGPGTRLTVL.

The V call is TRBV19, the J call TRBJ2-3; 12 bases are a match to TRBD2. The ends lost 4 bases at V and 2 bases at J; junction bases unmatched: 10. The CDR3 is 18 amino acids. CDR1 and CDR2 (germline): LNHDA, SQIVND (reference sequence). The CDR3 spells CASSTPRLAGAYTDTQYF. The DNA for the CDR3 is TGTGCCAGTAGTACCCCTCGACTAGCGGGGGCCTACACAGATACGCAGTATTTT.

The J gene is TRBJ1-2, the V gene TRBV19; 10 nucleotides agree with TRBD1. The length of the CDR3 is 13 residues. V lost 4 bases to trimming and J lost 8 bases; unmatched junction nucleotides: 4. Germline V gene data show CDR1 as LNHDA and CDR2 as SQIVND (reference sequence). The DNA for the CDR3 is TGTGCCAGTAGTACCACGACAGGGGGCGGCTACACCTTC. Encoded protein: CASSTTTGGGYTF.

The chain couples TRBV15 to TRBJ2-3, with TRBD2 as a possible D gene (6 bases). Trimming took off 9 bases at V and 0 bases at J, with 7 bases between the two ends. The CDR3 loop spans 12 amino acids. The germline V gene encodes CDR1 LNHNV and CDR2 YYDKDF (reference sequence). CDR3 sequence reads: CATGTSTDTQYF. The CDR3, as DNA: TGTGCCACAGGGACTAGCACAGATACGCAGTATTTT.

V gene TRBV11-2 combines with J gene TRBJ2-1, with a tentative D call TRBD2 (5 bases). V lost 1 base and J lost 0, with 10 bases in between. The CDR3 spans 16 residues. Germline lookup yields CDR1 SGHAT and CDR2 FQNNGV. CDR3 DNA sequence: TGTGCCAGCAGCTTAGGGACGGGGAGCTCCTACAATGAGCAGTTCTTC. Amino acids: CASSLGTGSSYNEQFF.

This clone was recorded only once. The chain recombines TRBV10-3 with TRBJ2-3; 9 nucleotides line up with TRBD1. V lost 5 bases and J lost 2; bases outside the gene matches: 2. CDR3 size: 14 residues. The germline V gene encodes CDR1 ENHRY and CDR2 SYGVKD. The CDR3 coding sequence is TGTGCCATCAGTCGGGACAGGGACACAGATACGCAGTATTTT. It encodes CAISRDRDTDTQYF.

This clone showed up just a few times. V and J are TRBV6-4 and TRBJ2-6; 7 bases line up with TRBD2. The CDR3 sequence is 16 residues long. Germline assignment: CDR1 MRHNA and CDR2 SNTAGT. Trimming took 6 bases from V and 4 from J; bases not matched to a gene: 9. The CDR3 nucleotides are TGTGCCAGCAGCCCCGGGGAGGGGCGCGGGGCCAACGTCCTGACTTTC. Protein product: CASSPGEGRGANVLTF.

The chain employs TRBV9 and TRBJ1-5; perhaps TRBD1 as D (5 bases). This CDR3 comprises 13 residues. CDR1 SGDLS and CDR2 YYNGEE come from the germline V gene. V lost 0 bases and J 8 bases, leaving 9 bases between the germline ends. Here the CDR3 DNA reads TGTGCCAGCAGCGTAGGACAGTCGGAGCCCCAGCATTTT. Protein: CASSVGQSEPQHF.

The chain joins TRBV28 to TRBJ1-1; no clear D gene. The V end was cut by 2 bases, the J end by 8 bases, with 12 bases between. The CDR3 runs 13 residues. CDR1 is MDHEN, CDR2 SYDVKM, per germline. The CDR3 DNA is TGTGCCAGCAGTTTAATAGGCGGGTCCGAAGCTTTCTTT. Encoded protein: CASSLIGGSEAFF.

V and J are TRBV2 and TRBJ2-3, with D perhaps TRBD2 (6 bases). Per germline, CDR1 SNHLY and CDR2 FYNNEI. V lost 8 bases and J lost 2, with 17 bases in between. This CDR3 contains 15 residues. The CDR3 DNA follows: TGTGCCAGCCTCCGGGGACTGAGAATCACAGATACGCAGTATTTT. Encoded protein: CASLRGLRITDTQYF.

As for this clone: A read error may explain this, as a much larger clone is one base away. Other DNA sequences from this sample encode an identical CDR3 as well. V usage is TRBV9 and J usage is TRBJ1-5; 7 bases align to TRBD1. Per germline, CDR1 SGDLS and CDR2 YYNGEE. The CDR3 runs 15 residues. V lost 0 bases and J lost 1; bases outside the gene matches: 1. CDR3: CASSVGQGSNQPQHF. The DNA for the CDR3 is TGTGCCAGCAGCGTAGGACAGGGCAGCAATCAGCCCCAGCATTTT.

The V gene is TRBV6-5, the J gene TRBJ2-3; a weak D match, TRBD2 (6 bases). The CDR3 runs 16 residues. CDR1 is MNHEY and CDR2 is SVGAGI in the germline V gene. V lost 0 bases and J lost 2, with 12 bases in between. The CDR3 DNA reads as TGTGCCAGCAGTTACTCAGCCGGGGGTTCCACAGATACGCAGTATTTT. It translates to CASSYSAGGSTDTQYF.

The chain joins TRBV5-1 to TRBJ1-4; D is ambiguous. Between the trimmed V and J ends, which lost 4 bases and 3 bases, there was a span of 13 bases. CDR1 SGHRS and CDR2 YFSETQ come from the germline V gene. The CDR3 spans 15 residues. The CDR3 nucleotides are TGCGCCAGCAGCGAGGGTTTTTTGCCTAATGAAAAACTGTTTTTT. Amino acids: CASSEGFLPNEKLFF.